These 8 T cell receptor beta chains were all obtained from the same sample, sequenced in a study of chemoradiotherapy in HPV16-positive cancers. Measured with immunoSEQ multiplex PCR; TCRdb has only the in-frame clones, and not every one. The sample contains around 30,000 clones, about 90% of which appear only once. The source material was blood, sampled from a patient who underwent chemoradiotherapy. These receptors all come from a human donor with HPV-associated anogenital cancer.

The rearrangement uses TRBV6-5 and TRBJ2-7; D tentatively reads TRBD1 or TRBD2 (5 bases each). Germline V CDR1 and CDR2: MNHEY, SVGAGI. This CDR3 comprises 14 residues. Trimming shortened V by 5 bases and J by 6 bases, and 17 bases separated the two germline ends. DNA of the CDR3: TGTGCCAGCAGTCCCACTGGGGCGGCGGGCGAGCAGTACTTC. Encoded protein: CASSPTGAAGEQYF.

CDR3 amino acids: CASSSTMTSGSPHETQYF. The CDR3, as DNA: TGTGCCAGCAGCTCGACCATGACTAGCGGGAGCCCTCACGAGACCCAGTACTTC. The chain recombines TRBV9 with TRBJ2-5; 12 positions match TRBD2. J was trimmed by 5 bases and V by 4 bases; bases with no gene match: 15. The germline V gene encodes CDR1 SGDLS and CDR2 YYNGEE. The CDR3 has 18 amino acids.

This clone was observed once. The gene calls are TRBV4-3 and TRBJ1-1, with TRBD1 as a possible D gene (6 bases). The germline V and J ends were trimmed by 3 bases and 5 bases, with 16 bases remaining between them. The CDR3 length is 15 residues. Looked up from germline, CDR1 is LGHNA and CDR2 is YSLEER. The DNA of the CDR3 is TGCGCCAGCAGCCAGGTAAAAGGGACATATACTGAAGCTTTCTTT. It codes for CASSQVKGTYTEAFF.

This clone was observed a handful of times. The chain couples TRBV27 to TRBJ2-7, with D uncertain. V was trimmed by 4 bases and J by 0 bases, leaving 19 bases between them. The CDR3 spans 17 residues. Per the germline V gene, CDR1 is MNHEY and CDR2 is SMNVEV (reference sequence). CDR3 DNA sequence: TGTGCCAGCAGTTCGCTATCCGCCGGACGGGCCTCCTACGAGCAGTACTTC. It specifies CASSSLSAGRASYEQYF.

This chain links TRBV27 with TRBJ1-2; TRBD1 aligns across 7 bases. CDR3 size: 19 residues. The trim removed 2 bases at V and 2 bases at J, leaving 17 bases unmatched. The germline V gene encodes CDR1 MNHEY and CDR2 SMNVEV (reference sequence). CDR3 in DNA: TGTGCCAGCAGTTTAAAGGGTCTCCGGGCGACAGGGCTGAACTATGGCTACACCTTC. This sequence encodes CASSLKGLRATGLNYGYTF.

The J gene is TRBJ2-7, the V gene TRBV4-1, with D possibly being TRBD1 (5 bases). V was shortened by 1 base and J by 6 bases, with 7 bases between the two germline ends. Germline loops: CDR1 MGHRA, CDR2 YSYEKL. This CDR3 is built from 12 residues. CDR3 bases: TGCGCCAGCAGCCAAGGGGGCCTCGAGCAGTACTTC. This codes for CASSQGGLEQYF.

The CDR3: CASSEFATSGIYSDTQYF. The CDR3 DNA sequence: TGTGCCAGCAGTGAATTTGCAACTAGCGGGATTTATTCAGATACGCAGTATTTT. V and J are TRBV6-1 and TRBJ2-3, with 10 bases identical to TRBD2. The CDR3 covers 18 residues. The V and J ends lost 2 bases and 4 bases, in that order; junction bases with no gene match: 12. CDR1 and CDR2 (germline): MNHNS, SASEGT.

This chain links TRBV30 with TRBJ2-3; 11 positions match TRBD1. V lost 1 base and J lost 4; bases outside the gene matches: 4. The CDR3 length is 15 residues. Germline CDR1 GTSNPN, CDR2 SVGIG (reference sequence). CDR3 loop: CAWSGTGGESDTQYF. DNA of the CDR3: TGTGCCTGGAGTGGGACAGGGGGCGAGTCAGATACGCAGTATTTT.